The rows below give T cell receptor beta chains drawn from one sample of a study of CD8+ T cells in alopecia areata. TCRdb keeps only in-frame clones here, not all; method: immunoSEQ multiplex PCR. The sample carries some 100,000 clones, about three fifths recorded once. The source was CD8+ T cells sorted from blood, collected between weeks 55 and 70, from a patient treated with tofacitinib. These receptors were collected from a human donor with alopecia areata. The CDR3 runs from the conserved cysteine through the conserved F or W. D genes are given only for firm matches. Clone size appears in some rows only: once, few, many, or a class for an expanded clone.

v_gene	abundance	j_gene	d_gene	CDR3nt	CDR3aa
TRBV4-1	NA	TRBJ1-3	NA	TGCGCCAGCAGCCAAGACCCAGACTTCGTTGGAAACACCATATATTTT	CASSQDPDFVGNTIYF
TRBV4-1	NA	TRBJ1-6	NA	TGCGCCAGCAGCCAAGAGCCTGGGCAGCTCTATAATTCACCCCTCCACTTT	CASSQEPGQLYNSPLHF
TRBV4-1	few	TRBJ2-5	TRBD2	TGCGCCAGCAGCCGGACTAGCGGTACTAAAGAGACCCAGTACTTC	CASSRTSGTKETQYF
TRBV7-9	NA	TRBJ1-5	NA	TGTGCCAGCAGCTTAGAGAGCAATCAGCCCCAGCATTTT	CASSLESNQPQHF
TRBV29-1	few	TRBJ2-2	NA	TGCAGCGTCATCCAGGGGATAGGGGAGCTGTTTTTT	CSVIQGIGELFF
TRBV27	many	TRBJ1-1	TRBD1	TGTGCCAGCAGTTTAGGGACAGGGGCTAACACTGAAGCTTTCTTT	CASSLGTGANTEAFF
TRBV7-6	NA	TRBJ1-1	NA	TGTGCCAGCAGCTTAGGTTCTGGAGGTACTGAAGCTTTCTTT	CASSLGSGGTEAFF
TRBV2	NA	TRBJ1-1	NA	TGTGCCAGCAGGGGGAGGACTGAAGCTTTCTTT	CASRGRTEAFF
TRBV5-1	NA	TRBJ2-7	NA	TGCGCCAGCAGCTCTCCGGGGTCCTACGAGCAGTACTTC	CASSSPGSYEQYF
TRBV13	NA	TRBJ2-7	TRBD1	TGTGCCAGCAGCGCACCCGACAGGGGGACCTACGAGCAGTACTTC	CASSAPDRGTYEQYF
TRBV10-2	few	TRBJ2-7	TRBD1	TGCGCCACCAGTGGGACAGGGGCCTACGAGCAGTACTTC	CATSGTGAYEQYF
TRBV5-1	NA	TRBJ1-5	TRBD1	TGCGCCAGCAGCATGGGACAGGGTGAGGATCAGCCCCAGCATTTT	CASSMGQGEDQPQHF
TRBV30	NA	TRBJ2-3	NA	TGTGCCTGGAGTGGAGGGGTTGGAACAGATACGCAGTATTTT	CAWSGGVGTDTQYF
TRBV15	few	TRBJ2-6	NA	TGTGCCACCAGCAGAGTAGGGTTCTCGGGGGCCAACGTCCTGACTTTC	CATSRVGFSGANVLTF
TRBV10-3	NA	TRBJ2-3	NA	TGTGCCATCAGTGAGGGTGGTGTCAGTAGCACAGATACGCAGTATTTT	CAISEGGVSSTDTQYF
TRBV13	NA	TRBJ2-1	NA	TGTGCCAGCAGCCCAAATAATGAGCAGTTCTTC	CASSPNNEQFF
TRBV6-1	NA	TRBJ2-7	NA	TGTGCCAGCAGCGAGGGAAGGGGATCCTACGAGCAGTACTTC	CASSEGRGSYEQYF
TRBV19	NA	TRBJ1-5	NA	TGTGCCAGTAGTAGGATACGGGCAGCCCATAGCAATCAGCCCCAGCATTTT	CASSRIRAAHSNQPQHF
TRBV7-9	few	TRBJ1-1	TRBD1	TGTGCCAGCAGCTACGGGACAGGGGGCACGTCTTTCTTT	CASSYGTGGTSFF
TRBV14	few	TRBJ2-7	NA	TGTGCCAGCAGCCAAGTGTCCTACGAGCAGTACTTC	CASSQVSYEQYF
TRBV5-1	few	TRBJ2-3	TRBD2	TGCGCCAGCAGCTTGGCCCCTCTAGCGGGGGGGCAAGATACGCAGTATTTT	CASSLAPLAGGQDTQYF
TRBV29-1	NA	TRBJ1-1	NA	TGCAGCGCCGAGCGGGATGCTGAAGCTTTCTTT	CSAERDAEAFF
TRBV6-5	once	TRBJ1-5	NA	TGTGCCAGCAGGGAACAGGGAGATAGCAATCAGCCCCAGCATTTT	CASREQGDSNQPQHF
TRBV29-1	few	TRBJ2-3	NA	TGCAGCGTTGTTCTTGGGGGCATAGATACGCAGTATTTT	CSVVLGGIDTQYF
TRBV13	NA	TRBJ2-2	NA	TGTGCCAGCAGCGGATCCCTACAGAACACCGGGGAGCTGTTTTTT	CASSGSLQNTGELFF
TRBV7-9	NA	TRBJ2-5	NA	TGTGCCAGCAGCTTAGAGGTCCGACGGGAGACCCAGTACTTC	CASSLEVRRETQYF
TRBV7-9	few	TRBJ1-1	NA	TGTGCCAGCAGCCTCGGGTCCGGGGAAGCTTTCTTT	CASSLGSGEAFF
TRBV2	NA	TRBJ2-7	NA	TGTGCCAGCAGTGTTGTCTCCTACGAGCAGTACTTC	CASSVVSYEQYF
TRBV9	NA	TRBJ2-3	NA	TGTGCCAGCTCCTTGTGGGGGGGCACAGATACGCAGTATTTT	CASSLWGGTDTQYF
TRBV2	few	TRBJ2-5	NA	TGTGCCAGCACTGGGGACCGGGATGCCCAGTACTTC	CASTGDRDAQYF
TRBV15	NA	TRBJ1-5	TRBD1	TGTGCCACCAGTACCCCGGACAGGGGGGATCAGCCCCAGCATTTT	CATSTPDRGDQPQHF
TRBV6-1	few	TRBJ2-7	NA	TGTGCCAGCAGTGAACAGGCGGTTGCCGAGCAGTACTTC	CASSEQAVAEQYF
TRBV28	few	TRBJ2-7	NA	TGTGCCAGCAGTTACTCGAATCTATACGAGCAGTACTTC	CASSYSNLYEQYF
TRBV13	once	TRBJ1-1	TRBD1	TGTGCCAGCAGCCTCGACAGGGGCACTGAAGCTTTCTTT	CASSLDRGTEAFF
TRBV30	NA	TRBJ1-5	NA	TGTGCCTGGAGTGGCGGGGTTCAGCCCCAGCATTTT	CAWSGGVQPQHF
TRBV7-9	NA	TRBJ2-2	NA	TGTGCCAGCAGCCTCCGGGCCGGGGAGCTGTTTTTT	CASSLRAGELFF
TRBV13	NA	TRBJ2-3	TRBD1	TGTGCCAGCAGCTCGGGACAGGGAAGCGATACGCAGTATTTT	CASSSGQGSDTQYF
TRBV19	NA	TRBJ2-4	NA	TGTGCCAGTAGTATAGTGGCACTCCCCAAAAACATTCAGTACTTC	CASSIVALPKNIQYF
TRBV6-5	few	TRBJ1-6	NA	TGTGCCAGCAGTATGGGGATCCCCTATAATTCACCCCTCCACTTT	CASSMGIPYNSPLHF
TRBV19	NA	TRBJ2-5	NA	TGTGCCAGTAGTAGGGGGGGGACAGAGAACGAAGAGACCCAGTACTTC	CASSRGGTENEETQYF
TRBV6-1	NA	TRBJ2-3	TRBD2	TGTGCCAGCAGTGAAGTAGCGGGGGGCACAGATACGCAGTATTTT	CASSEVAGGTDTQYF
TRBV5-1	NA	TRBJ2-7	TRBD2	TGCGCCAGCAGCTTGGAGGGACTAGCGAACTACGAGCAGTACTTC	CASSLEGLANYEQYF
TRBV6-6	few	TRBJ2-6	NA	TGTGCCAGCCTGGGACGGATCTCTGGGGCCAACGTCCTGACTTTC	CASLGRISGANVLTF
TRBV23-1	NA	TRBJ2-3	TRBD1	TGCGCCAGCAGTCATAGGGACAGGGGGACAGATACGCAGTATTTT	CASSHRDRGTDTQYF
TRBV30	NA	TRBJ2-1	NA	TGTGCCTGGTTTCCGGAAAACTCCTACAATGAGCAGTTCTTC	CAWFPENSYNEQFF
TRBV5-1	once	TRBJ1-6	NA	TGCGCCAGCAGCTTGGAGTGGGCGCAGGCTTCACCCCTCCACTTT	CASSLEWAQASPLHF
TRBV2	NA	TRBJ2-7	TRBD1	TGTGCCAGCAGGACGGACAGGGGCCCCAGCCACGAGCAGTACTTC	CASRTDRGPSHEQYF
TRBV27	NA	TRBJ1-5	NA	TGTGCCAGCAGTTTGGGGGGTAGCAATCAGCCCCAGCATTTT	CASSLGGSNQPQHF